This TCR beta chain is drawn from a study of cytomegalovirus exposure and HLA in healthy donors. General study results and limits: What a later analysis reportedly showed was that an Asian-associated ancestry cluster had fewer N-insertions than the 666-donor mean.

As to this clone: What it binds is unknown.

The PCR contained 60 Vbeta and 13 Jbeta primers. Clones were sequenced by immunoSEQ multiplex PCR, and TCRdb holds only the in-frame ones, with some missing. The sample comprises about 130,000 clones, 66% of which are singletons, and 1.6% rests with the top ten. This CDR3 spans 15 amino acids. Germline V gene sequence: CDR1 MDHEN, CDR2 SYDVKM. V shed 6 bases and J shed 3 bases, with 15 bases lying between them. The sample taken for sequencing was PBMCs. This chain connects TRBV28 to TRBJ1-5; D gene ambiguous. The clonotype was recovered from a human donor in good health. CDR3: CASSTRRTSNQPQHF. The DNA of the CDR3 is TGTGCCAGCAGCACAAGACGGACTTCCAATCAGCCCCAGCATTTT.